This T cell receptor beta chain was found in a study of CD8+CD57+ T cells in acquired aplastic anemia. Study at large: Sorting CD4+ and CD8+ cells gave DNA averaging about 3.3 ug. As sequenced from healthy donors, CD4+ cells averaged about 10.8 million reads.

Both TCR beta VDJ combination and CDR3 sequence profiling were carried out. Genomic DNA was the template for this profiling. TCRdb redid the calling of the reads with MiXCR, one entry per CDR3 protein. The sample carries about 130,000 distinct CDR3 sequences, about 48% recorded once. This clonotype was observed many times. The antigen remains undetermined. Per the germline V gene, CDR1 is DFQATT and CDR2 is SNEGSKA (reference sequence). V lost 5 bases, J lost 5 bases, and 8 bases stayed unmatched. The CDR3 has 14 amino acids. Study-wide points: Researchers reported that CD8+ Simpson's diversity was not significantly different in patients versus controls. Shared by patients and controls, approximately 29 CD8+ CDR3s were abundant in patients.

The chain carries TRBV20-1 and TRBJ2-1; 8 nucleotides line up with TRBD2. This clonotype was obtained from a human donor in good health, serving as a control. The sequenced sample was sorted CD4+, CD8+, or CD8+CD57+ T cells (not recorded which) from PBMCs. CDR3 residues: CSARPGGNHNEQFF. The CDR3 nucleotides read TGCAGTGCTCGCCCGGGGGGGAATCACAATGAGCAGTTCTTC.